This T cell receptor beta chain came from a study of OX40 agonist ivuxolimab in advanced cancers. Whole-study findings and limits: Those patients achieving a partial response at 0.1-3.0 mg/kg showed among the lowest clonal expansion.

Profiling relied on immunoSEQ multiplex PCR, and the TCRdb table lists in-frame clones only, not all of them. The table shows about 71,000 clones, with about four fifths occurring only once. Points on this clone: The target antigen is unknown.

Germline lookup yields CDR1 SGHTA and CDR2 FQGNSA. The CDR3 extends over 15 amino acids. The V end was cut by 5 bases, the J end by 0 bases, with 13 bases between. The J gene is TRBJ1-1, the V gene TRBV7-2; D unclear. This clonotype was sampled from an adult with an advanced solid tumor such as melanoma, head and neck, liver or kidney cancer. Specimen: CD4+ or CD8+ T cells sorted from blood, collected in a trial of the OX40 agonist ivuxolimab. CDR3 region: CASSDDAFMNTEAFF. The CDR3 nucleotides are TGTGCCAGCAGCGACGACGCTTTTATGAACACTGAAGCTTTCTTT.